Sequencing of this TCR beta chain was carried out in a study of T cells after yellow fever vaccination. Study-wide context: Libraries from low-cell-number fractions were prepared with the SMART-Seq v4 Ultra Low Input RNA kit.

V dropped 1 base and J dropped 10 bases, with 23 bases sitting between them. The CDR3 extends over 16 amino acids. Per germline, CDR1 LGHNA and CDR2 YNFKEQ. MiXCR was run by TCRdb on the 5' RACE reads, yielding one entry per CDR3 protein. The sample has roughly 330,000 distinct CDR3 sequences, approximately 4.2% seen once; the top ten hold 24%. This clonotype was seen many times. The antigen remains undetermined. Study-wide results and limits: Reappearance after the booster was observed for most primary-vaccination clones (96% CD4, roughly 90% CD8).

V is TRBV4-2 and J is TRBJ2-7; tentatively, D is TRBD1 (6 bases). The TCR sequence derives from a man aged 18 to 35 who received the YFV17D yellow fever vaccine. Sequenced material: PBMCs, taken 5 days after the yellow fever booster vaccination. The CDR3 DNA reads TGTGCCAGCAGCCAAGCCGCTACTAAAGGGGGTTCCCACCAGTACTTC. It codes for CASSQAATKGGSHQYF.